These T cell receptor beta chains were read from a single sample in a study of post-analysis software for immune sequencing data. MiXCR was run by TCRdb on the PCR reads, yielding one entry per CDR3 protein. The data show roughly 600,000 distinct CDR3 sequences, roughly 40% seen once. Source material: blood. The receptors stem from a girl aged 5-17 years with multiple sclerosis. CDR3s leave out the opening cysteine and the closing phenylalanine or tryptophan.

v_call,cdr3_aa
TRBV12-3/TRBV12-4,ASSLGHYYEQY
TRBV4-1,ASSQDPSGGNTIY
TRBV5-1,ASSLGSTQTDTQY
TRBV12-3/TRBV12-4,ASRIGLASKDEQY
TRBV3-1,ASSPGENYNEQF
TRBV10-3,AIRAGQGVEETRY
TRBV28,ASSATTGRTNQPQH
TRBV7-2,ASRMPGPNVYEQF
TRBV12-3/TRBV12-4,ASIATGTAAYNEQY
TRBV10-3,AISEYGGVIQY
TRBV7-2,ASSIRQSPYEQY
TRBV28,ASSSRRVTEAF
TRBV12-3/TRBV12-4,ASKRYEPDRYFYEQY
TRBV6-4,ASSEATGTDTQY
TRBV10-3,AIGTEEGDTQY
TRBV20-1,SAFPPNGYT
TRBV10-3,AIGMGLESGAF
TRBV10-3,AIRPDIAEKLF
TRBV7-2,ASSLEGLRGGKETQY
TRBV10-2,ASRTTSLDNEQF
TRBV12-3/TRBV12-4,ASSLSEQGFSGANVLT
TRBV7-8,ASSLRRRSYNEQF
TRBV5-1,ASSFSGAEVLEQY
TRBV15,ATSRDTGEQF
TRBV7-9,ASSIAAGTYEQY
TRBV7-2,ASSLAVWGNQPQH
TRBV13,ASSPRRVSAF
TRBV27,ASSRGTSGSKEQY
TRBV27,ASSVTQGRRYGYT